This T cell receptor (beta chain) stems from a study of blood T cell repertoires in COVID-19. Study-wide context: The study drew acute and convalescent COVID-19 samples from the United States, Italy and Spain. Sources were T cells, B-cell-depleted T cells, or PBMCs; the material itself was cDNA or gDNA.

Original processing notes: Amplification with reference gene primers provided the estimates of nucleated cell counts. The protocol was immunoSEQ multiplex PCR, while the TCRdb copy is restricted to in-frame clones and leaves out a portion. That table furnishes V, J and clone size, whereas the DNA furnished D and trimming. The profile shows roughly 15,000 clones, around four fifths of them singletons. Germline V gene sequence: CDR1 DFQATT, CDR2 SNEGSKA (reference sequence). Trimming took 3 bases from V and 2 from J; bases not matched to a gene: 7. The CDR3 has 15 residues. Sequenced sample: peripheral blood. The V call is TRBV20-1, the J call TRBJ2-7; the match to TRBD1 covers 10 bases. The sequence was collected from a man aged 65-85 years with active or convalescent COVID-19. The CDR3 sequence: CSASPRGTGAYEQYF. CDR3 bases: TGCAGTGCTAGTCCACGGGGGACAGGGGCCTACGAGCAGTACTTC.